Presented here are 5 T cell receptor beta chains from one specimen sequenced in a study of patients and donors after allogeneic stem cell transplantation. MiXCR was run by TCRdb on the RT-PCR reads, yielding one entry per CDR3 protein. The table records about a million distinct CDR3 sequences, roughly 18% of them present only once. The sample taken for sequencing was blood, either unsorted or a sorted T cell fraction (not recorded which). These receptor sequences come from a human donor who was either an allogeneic HSCT recipient or a stem cell or donor lymphocyte infusion donor (not recorded which). It is not recorded whose cells these are; they may come from a transplant donor.

This clonotype was detected a few times. The DNA for the CDR3 is TGCGCCAGCAGCTTGGAGGTAGCGGGATACACCGGGGAGCTGTTTTTT. Translation gives CASSLEVAGYTGELFF. The rearrangement links TRBV5-1 to TRBJ2-2, with 8 positions matching TRBD2. V trimming: 0 bases; J trimming: 3 bases; junction bases outside the gene matches: 4. Germline V gene lookup returns CDR1 SGHRS and CDR2 YFSETQ. This CDR3 region has 16 residues. Full variable domain (rest looked up from reference TRBV5-1 and TRBJ2-2): KAGVTQTPRYLIKTRGQQVTLSCSPISGHRSVSWYQQTPGQGLQFLFEYFSETQRNKGNFPGRFSGRQFSNSRSEMNVSTLELGDSALYLCASSLEVAGYTGELFFGEGSRLTVL.

This rearrangement joins TRBV12-3 or TRBV12-4 to TRBJ1-2; D is unclear. This CDR3 has 13 residues. With 7 bases removed from V and 3 bases from J, the gap between germline ends came to 12 bases. CDR3 coding DNA: TGTGCCAGCACCCCTGCCCAACACTATGGCTACACCTTC. It translates to CASTPAQHYGYTF.

This clonotype occurred many times. The rearrangement links TRBV20-1 to TRBJ2-2; perhaps TRBD1 as D (6 bases). In germline, CDR1 is DFQATT, CDR2 SNEGSKA (reference sequence). There are 13 residues in the CDR3. Trimming pared 2 bases from V and 5 bases from J, leaving 9 bases between. This chain's CDR3 is CSARRTGTGELFF. The CDR3 DNA reads as TGCAGTGCTAGACGAACAGGGACCGGGGAGCTGTTTTTT.

This clonotype turned up a few times. The rearrangement links TRBV3-1 to TRBJ1-5; no firm D call. The germline V gene has CDR1 LGHDT and CDR2 YNNKEL (reference sequence). Trimming left V 2 bases short and J 5 bases short, with 13 bases between. This CDR3 comprises 15 residues. The CDR3 coding sequence is TGTGCCAGCAGCCAATCTTCCTTTCGGGATCAGCCCCAGCATTTT. Protein: CASSQSSFRDQPQHF.

This clonotype appeared a few times. The V call is TRBV18, the J call TRBJ1-1; D possibly corresponds to TRBD1 (6 bases). This CDR3 has 16 residues. The germline gives CDR1 KGHSH, CDR2 LQKENI. The V end lost 1 base, the J end lost 4 bases, and 16 bases lay between the germline ends. For the CDR3, the DNA is TGTGCCAGCTCACCACGCGGGGCAGGGGTGGGCACTGAAGCTTTCTTT. It is translated as CASSPRGAGVGTEAFF.